This TCR beta chain was recorded in a study of blood T cell repertoires in COVID-19. TCRdb keeps only in-frame clones here, not all; method: immunoSEQ multiplex PCR. The sample records about 250,000 clones, more than 75% being singletons. The receptor's source is a woman aged 35 to 49 who had recovered from COVID-19. Sequencing was carried out using peripheral blood.

The CDR3 nucleotides read TGTGCCCTGGGTTCAAGGGGGGGGACAGGCCCTGGGGCCAACGTCCTGACTTTC. Amino acids: CALGSRGGTGPGANVLTF. This chain connects TRBV30 to TRBJ2-6; tentatively, D is TRBD1 (8 bases). CDR1 GTSNPN and CDR2 SVGIG come from the germline V gene (reference sequence). V dropped 8 bases and J dropped 2 bases, with 25 bases sitting between them. The CDR3 is 18 residues long.